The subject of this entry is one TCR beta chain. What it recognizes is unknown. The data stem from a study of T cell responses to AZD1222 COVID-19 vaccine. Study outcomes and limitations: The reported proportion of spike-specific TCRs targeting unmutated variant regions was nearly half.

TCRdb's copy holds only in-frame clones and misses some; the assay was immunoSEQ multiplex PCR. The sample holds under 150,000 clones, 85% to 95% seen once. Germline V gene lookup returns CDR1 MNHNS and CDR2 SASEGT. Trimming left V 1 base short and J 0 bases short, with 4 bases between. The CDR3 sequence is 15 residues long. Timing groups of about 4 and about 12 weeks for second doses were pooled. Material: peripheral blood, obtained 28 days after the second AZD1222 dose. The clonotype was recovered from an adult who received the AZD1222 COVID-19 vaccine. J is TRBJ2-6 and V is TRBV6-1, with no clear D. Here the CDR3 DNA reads TGTGCCAGCAGTGAAGGGGGCTCTGGGGCCAACGTCCTGACTTTC. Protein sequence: CASSEGGSGANVLTF.